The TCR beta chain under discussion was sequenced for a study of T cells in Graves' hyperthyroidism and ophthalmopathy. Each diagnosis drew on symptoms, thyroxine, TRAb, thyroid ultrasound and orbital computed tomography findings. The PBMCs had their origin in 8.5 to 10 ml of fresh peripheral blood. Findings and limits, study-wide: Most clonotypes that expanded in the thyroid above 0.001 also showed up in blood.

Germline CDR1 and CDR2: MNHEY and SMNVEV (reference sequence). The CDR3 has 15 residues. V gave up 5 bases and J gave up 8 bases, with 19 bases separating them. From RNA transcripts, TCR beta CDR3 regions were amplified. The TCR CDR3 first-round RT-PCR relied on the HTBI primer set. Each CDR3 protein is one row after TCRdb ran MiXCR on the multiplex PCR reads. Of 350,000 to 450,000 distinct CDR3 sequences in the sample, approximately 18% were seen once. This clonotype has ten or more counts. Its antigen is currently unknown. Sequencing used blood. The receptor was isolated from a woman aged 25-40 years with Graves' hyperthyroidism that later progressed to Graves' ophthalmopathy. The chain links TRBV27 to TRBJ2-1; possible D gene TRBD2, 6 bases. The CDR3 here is CASSLTPSAGHEQFF. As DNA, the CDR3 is TGTGCCAGCAGTCTCACCCCCAGCGCGGGGCATGAGCAGTTCTTC.